This T cell receptor beta chain was obtained from a study of blood T cell dynamics during melanoma immunotherapy. General study results and limits: The study could not tell melanoma-specific clones from general immune activation.

With respect to this clone: Its target is not known.

This sample's time point: week 3, after first cycle of checkpoint inhibitor. The CDR3 has 17 residues. V lost 0 bases to trimming and J lost 0 bases, with 12 bases between them. Per germline, CDR1 SGHRS and CDR2 YFSETQ. Some clones are missing from TCRdb's copy, which holds only in-frame ones; the method was immunoSEQ multiplex PCR. The sample records under 20,000 clones, about 85% being singletons. The sequence came from a human donor with melanoma. The chain recombines TRBV5-1 with TRBJ2-2; D uncertain. The sample here was blood, taken from a patient treated with checkpoint blockade. CDR3: CASSLVGPSPNTGELFF. The CDR3 region has the DNA TGCGCCAGCAGCTTGGTGGGTCCGTCTCCGAACACCGGGGAGCTGTTTTTT.